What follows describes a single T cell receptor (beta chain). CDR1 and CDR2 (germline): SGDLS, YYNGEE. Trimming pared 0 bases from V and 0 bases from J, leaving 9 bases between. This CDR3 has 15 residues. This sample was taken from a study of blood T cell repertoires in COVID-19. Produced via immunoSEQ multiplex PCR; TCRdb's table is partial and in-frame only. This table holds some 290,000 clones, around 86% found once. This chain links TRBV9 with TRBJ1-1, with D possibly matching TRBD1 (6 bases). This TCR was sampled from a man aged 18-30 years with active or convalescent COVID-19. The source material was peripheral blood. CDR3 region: CASSVVDRLNTEAFF. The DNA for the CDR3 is TGTGCCAGCAGCGTAGTCGACAGGCTGAACACTGAAGCTTTCTTT.